Listed below are T cell receptor beta chains from one sample, sequenced in a study of blood T cell repertoires in COVID-19. Profiled with immunoSEQ multiplex PCR; TCRdb holds only in-frame clones, not every one. The repertoire holds over 85,000 clones, with 75% to 90% as singletons. Sequencing was performed on peripheral blood. The receptor set was obtained from a male donor with acute or convalescent COVID-19. CDR3s leave out the opening cysteine and the closing phenylalanine or tryptophan. The D gene is left open where the match is weak.

v_call d_call cdr3_aa
TRBV5-4 TRBD1 ASSPPGQGSYEQY
TRBV11-2 NA ASSLEFGRRNTEAF
TRBV30 NA AWSQMNTEAF
TRBV2 NA ASSAGPGSGNTIY
TRBV24-1 TRBD2 ATSDPTSGGFQYGELF
TRBV4-2 TRBD2 ASSHHLGRAGDEQY
TRBV7-8 NA ASSHNYYEQY
TRBV5-5 TRBD1 ASSLWVDRINSPLH
TRBV2 NA ASSETRAAGHSGTGELF
TRBV15 TRBD1 ATSRVPNKGGTNEKLF
TRBV7-8 NA ASSSLPRQAQNQPQH
TRBV7-7 NA ASSEGAGGAQETQY
TRBV6-5 NA ASRPPGSSGNTIY
TRBV5-1 NA ASSRGSNSYNEQF
TRBV10-3 NA AISEGRVLYNSPLH
TRBV6-5 NA ASSYSQANTEAF
TRBV6-6 NA ASSYSTGGPQPQH
TRBV2 TRBD1 ASKLQGALSNEQY
TRBV28 NA ASSPSGVNYGYT
TRBV7-9 NA ASGTGDLQETQY
TRBV20-1 NA SASRTEAF
TRBV7-3 TRBD2 ASSSIAGGSYNEQF
TRBV14 NA ASSPHQGSATEAF
TRBV30 NA AWRRQGNEKLF
TRBV6-5 TRBD1 ASSTGVETQY
TRBV5-1 NA ASSSQGNGNTEAF
TRBV19 TRBD2 ASSRTSGGTSTDTQY
TRBV29-1 TRBD2 SVGGGSGTQY
TRBV2 TRBD1 ASSGSGGGQPQH
TRBV5-1 NA ASSLVAGTGNTIY
TRBV2 TRBD1 ASRPDRGEGTQH
TRBV29-1 NA SVEKGPDTQY
TRBV19 NA ASTTPGSSHQPQH
TRBV19 TRBD1 ASIATTGVEGNSPLH
TRBV19 NA ASNGGDTDTQY